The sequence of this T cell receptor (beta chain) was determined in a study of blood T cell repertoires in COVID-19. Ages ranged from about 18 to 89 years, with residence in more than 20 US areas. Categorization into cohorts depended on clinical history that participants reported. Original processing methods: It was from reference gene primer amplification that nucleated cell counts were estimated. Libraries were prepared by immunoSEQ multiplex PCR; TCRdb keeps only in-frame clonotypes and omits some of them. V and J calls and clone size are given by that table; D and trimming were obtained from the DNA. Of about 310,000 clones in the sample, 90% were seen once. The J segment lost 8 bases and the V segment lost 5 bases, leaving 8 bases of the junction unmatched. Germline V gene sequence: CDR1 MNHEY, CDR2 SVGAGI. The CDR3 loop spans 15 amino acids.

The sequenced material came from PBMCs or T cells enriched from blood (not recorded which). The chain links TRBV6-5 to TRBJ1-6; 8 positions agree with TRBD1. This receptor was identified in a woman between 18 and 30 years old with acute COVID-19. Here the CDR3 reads CASSRQGPYHSPLHF. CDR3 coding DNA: TGTGCCAGCAGTCGACAGGGGCCATATCATTCACCCCTCCACTTT.